These T cell receptor beta chains were read from a single sample in a study of monozygotic twins with inflammatory bowel disease. TCRdb reprocessed the 5' RACE reads; each CDR3 protein has one entry and no DNA is given. This sample's clone table lists over 130,000 distinct CDR3 sequences. The sequenced material came from blood. The receptor source for this set is a human donor with ulcerative colitis or Crohn's disease, or a healthy co-twin of an affected twin (not recorded which). The CDR3 runs from the conserved cysteine through the conserved F or W. The order of the fields is V gene, J gene, CDR3 protein.

TRBV18	TRBJ2-1	CASSPQRSHGTYNEQFF
TRBV20-1	TRBJ2-2	CSARQQGATGELFF
TRBV18	TRBJ2-5	CASSQETGLAGLQETQYF
TRBV7-3	TRBJ2-6	CASTSGSGANVLTF
TRBV5-5	TRBJ1-5	CASSGGTGFSNQPQHF
TRBV5-1	TRBJ2-1	CASSEDGQGVGEQFF
TRBV6-1	TRBJ2-5	CASRPRGQGFFETQYF
TRBV5-1	TRBJ1-5	CASSPRGHADQPQHF
TRBV29-1	TRBJ1-5	CSAAGGTYQPQHF
TRBV20-1	TRBJ2-3	CSANPSLGTDTQYF
TRBV20-1	TRBJ2-1	CSARPGGYNEQFF
TRBV11-2	TRBJ2-3	CASSSLAGGGRTDTQYF
TRBV5-1	TRBJ1-6	CASSLRQQISYNSPLHF
TRBV20-1	TRBJ2-7	CSAILAGTFYEQYF
TRBV6-5	TRBJ2-7	CASTGKSHEQYF
TRBV7-2	TRBJ1-2	CASSLILNYGYTF
TRBV4-2	TRBJ2-5	CASSQVGQEETQYF
TRBV20-1	TRBJ1-1	CSGLSGDTEAFF
TRBV5-1	TRBJ2-7	CASSQGQTYEQYF
TRBV10-3	TRBJ2-5	CAISGHGTGQETQYF
TRBV7-3	TRBJ2-3	CASSAQGSGTDTQYF
TRBV30	TRBJ2-2	CAWRAQRGTGELFF
TRBV12-3/TRBV12-4	TRBJ2-1	CASTLITGFGEQFF
TRBV7-2	TRBJ1-4	CASSPSRPTNEKLFF
TRBV19	TRBJ1-5	CASSMKGDSNQPQHF
TRBV12-3/TRBV12-4	TRBJ2-7	CASSLVRQPSYEQYF
TRBV7-7	TRBJ2-3	CASSPGQTDTQYF
TRBV15	TRBJ2-1	CATRLGGSYNEQFF
TRBV18	TRBJ1-1	CASSPQWVNTEAFF
TRBV3-1	TRBJ2-5	CASSQFRQETQYF
TRBV4-3	TRBJ2-3	CASSLTSGTDTQYF
TRBV9	TRBJ2-2	CASSVEKGAANTGELFF
TRBV6-5	TRBJ2-2	CASSYESLRTGELFF
TRBV30	TRBJ1-2	CAWSVGRGDYGYTF
TRBV5-1	TRBJ2-7	CASSLVAGATSYEQYF
TRBV11-1	TRBJ1-5	CASSPISTGPYSNQPQHF
TRBV7-8	TRBJ2-4	CASSLAQGAAKNIQYF
TRBV4-3	TRBJ2-2	CASSQNTGTNTGELFF
TRBV5-1	TRBJ1-2	CASSWGRLRDYGYTF
TRBV3-1	TRBJ2-2	CASSSTWAREPLF
TRBV5-1	TRBJ2-7	CASSNLLGDTISYEQYF
TRBV5-1	TRBJ2-7	CASSLSRDGAYEQYF
TRBV5-4	TRBJ2-1	CASSPDLAGIGNEQFF
TRBV27	TRBJ2-1	CASSLSGGQFYNEQFF
TRBV5-4	TRBJ1-6	CASSAAGVESLHF
TRBV30	TRBJ2-3	CAWSLSTDTQYF